This is a list of T cell receptor beta chains from one sample in a study of cytomegalovirus exposure and HLA in healthy donors. Measured with immunoSEQ multiplex PCR; TCRdb has only the in-frame clones, and not every one. The sample holds a few hundred thousand clones; about 86% are singletons and the top ten take less than 1.2%. The sample was PBMCs. All receptors derive from a woman aged 18-29 years in good health and CMV-seronegative. CDR3s include the opening cysteine and the closing phenylalanine or tryptophan. Fields, in order: V gene, J gene, D gene, clone size, CDR3 DNA, CDR3 protein. D genes are given only for firm matches. Clone size is shown for a subset of rows, as once, few, many or a class of expanded clone.

v_gene: TRBV28; j_gene: TRBJ1-4; d_gene: .; abundance: once; CDR3nt: TGTGCCAGCAGCCCGGACAGCCGTAATGAAAAACTGTTTTTT; CDR3aa: CASSPDSRNEKLFF
v_gene: TRBV15; j_gene: TRBJ2-2; d_gene: TRBD2; abundance: .; CDR3nt: TGTGCCACCAGCAGAGATCAAGCGGGAGAATGGACCGGGGAGCTGTTTTTT; CDR3aa: CATSRDQAGEWTGELFF
v_gene: TRBV19; j_gene: TRBJ1-6; d_gene: .; abundance: .; CDR3nt: TGTGCCAGTAGTATACAAAATTCACCCCTCCACTTT; CDR3aa: CASSIQNSPLHF
v_gene: TRBV9; j_gene: TRBJ2-7; d_gene: TRBD2; abundance: once; CDR3nt: TGTGCCAGCAGCGTGACTAGCGGGAGAGAATACGAGCAGTACTTC; CDR3aa: CASSVTSGREYEQYF
v_gene: TRBV30; j_gene: TRBJ2-7; d_gene: .; abundance: .; CDR3nt: TGTGCCTGGAGTCGAGGTAGGGGCACCGCCTCCTACGAGCAGTACTTC; CDR3aa: CAWSRGRGTASYEQYF
v_gene: TRBV7-2; j_gene: TRBJ2-1; d_gene: TRBD2; abundance: .; CDR3nt: TGTGCCAGCAGCTCGAGGCTAGCGGGAGCTGAGCAGTTCTTC; CDR3aa: CASSSRLAGAEQFF
v_gene: TRBV5-6; j_gene: TRBJ2-5; d_gene: TRBD2; abundance: once; CDR3nt: TGTGCCAGCAGCTTGAGGGGGCGGGGGGGCCGAGAGACCCAGTACTTC; CDR3aa: CASSLRGRGGRETQYF
v_gene: TRBV28; j_gene: TRBJ1-6; d_gene: TRBD1; abundance: .; CDR3nt: TGTGCCAGCCTTTACAGGGGGTCACCCCTCCACTTT; CDR3aa: CASLYRGSPLHF
v_gene: TRBV7-9; j_gene: TRBJ1-2; d_gene: .; abundance: .; CDR3nt: TGTGCCAGCAGCCTGACAGTTAACTATGGCTACACCTTC; CDR3aa: CASSLTVNYGYTF
v_gene: TRBV5-8; j_gene: TRBJ2-1; d_gene: .; abundance: .; CDR3nt: TGTGCCAGCAGCTTCAGAGGAAACCCCTACAATGAGCAGTTCTTC; CDR3aa: CASSFRGNPYNEQFF
v_gene: TRBV9; j_gene: TRBJ2-7; d_gene: .; abundance: .; CDR3nt: TGTGCCAGCAGCTCCTTGGGAGGAGGTCCCTACGAGCAGTACTTC; CDR3aa: CASSSLGGGPYEQYF
v_gene: TRBV7-9; j_gene: TRBJ2-7; d_gene: .; abundance: .; CDR3nt: TGTGCCAGCAGCTCGCCGACTTCCAACGAGCAGTACTTC; CDR3aa: CASSSPTSNEQYF
v_gene: TRBV12-5; j_gene: TRBJ1-1; d_gene: .; abundance: .; CDR3nt: TGTGCTAGTGGTTTGGGTCGTGGAGCTGAAGCTTTCTTT; CDR3aa: CASGLGRGAEAFF
v_gene: TRBV4-3; j_gene: TRBJ2-2; d_gene: TRBD1; abundance: .; CDR3nt: TGCGCCAGCAGCCAGGTTGTCCCGGGACAGGGAGAGTGGACCGGGGAGCTGTTTTTT; CDR3aa: CASSQVVPGQGEWTGELFF
v_gene: TRBV7-6; j_gene: TRBJ1-2; d_gene: TRBD1; abundance: .; CDR3nt: TGTGCCAGCAGCCGGGACAGGAACTATGGCTACACCTTC; CDR3aa: CASSRDRNYGYTF
v_gene: TRBV13; j_gene: TRBJ2-3; d_gene: .; abundance: once; CDR3nt: TGTGCCAGCAGCTTAGACAGATATACGCAGTATTTT; CDR3aa: CASSLDRYTQYF
v_gene: TRBV7-2; j_gene: TRBJ1-2; d_gene: TRBD1; abundance: .; CDR3nt: TGTGCCAGCCCCCAGGGTCAAAGACAGGGCTATGGCTACACCTTC; CDR3aa: CASPQGQRQGYGYTF
v_gene: TRBV5-6; j_gene: TRBJ2-7; d_gene: .; abundance: .; CDR3nt: TGTGCCAGCAGCTTATGGGCAGCCTACGAGCAGTACTTC; CDR3aa: CASSLWAAYEQYF
v_gene: TRBV2; j_gene: TRBJ1-2; d_gene: TRBD1; abundance: .; CDR3nt: TGTGCCAGCAGTGAAGACAGGGGCCCCCCCTATGGCTACACCTTC; CDR3aa: CASSEDRGPPYGYTF
v_gene: TRBV5-1; j_gene: TRBJ2-7; d_gene: TRBD1; abundance: .; CDR3nt: TGCGCCAGCAGCTTGGCGACCCGACAGGGGTACGAGCAGTACTTC; CDR3aa: CASSLATRQGYEQYF
v_gene: TRBV2; j_gene: TRBJ1-5; d_gene: TRBD1; abundance: once; CDR3nt: TGTGCCAGCCGGGACAGAGCTCAGCCCCAGCATTTT; CDR3aa: CASRDRAQPQHF
v_gene: TRBV5-1; j_gene: TRBJ2-5; d_gene: TRBD1; abundance: .; CDR3nt: TGCGCCAGCAGCTTGGGGACAGGGGCAAAAGAGACCCAGTACTTC; CDR3aa: CASSLGTGAKETQYF
v_gene: TRBV10-3; j_gene: TRBJ1-1; d_gene: TRBD1; abundance: .; CDR3nt: TGTGCCATCAGTGAGGGGACAGAGAACACTGAAGCTTTCTTT; CDR3aa: CAISEGTENTEAFF
v_gene: TRBV7-3; j_gene: TRBJ2-5; d_gene: .; abundance: .; CDR3nt: TGTGCCAGCAGCTCGCGGGACGCTAAGGAGACCCAGTACTTC; CDR3aa: CASSSRDAKETQYF
v_gene: TRBV6-1; j_gene: TRBJ2-6; d_gene: .; abundance: .; CDR3nt: TGTGCCAGCAATAAAGGGGGCTCTGGGGCCAACGTCCTGACTTTC; CDR3aa: CASNKGGSGANVLTF
v_gene: TRBV6-1; j_gene: TRBJ2-5; d_gene: TRBD1; abundance: .; CDR3nt: TGTGCCAGCAGTGAGCTTTGGACAGGGGTAGAGACCCAGTACTTC; CDR3aa: CASSELWTGVETQYF
v_gene: TRBV7-9; j_gene: TRBJ1-6; d_gene: TRBD1; abundance: few; CDR3nt: TGTGCCAGCAGCCAATCCCCCCACTCCGGGGACAGGGCAGCACCCCTCCACTTT; CDR3aa: CASSQSPHSGDRAAPLHF
v_gene: TRBV7-9; j_gene: TRBJ2-2; d_gene: .; abundance: .; CDR3nt: TGTGCCAGCAGCCTCCAGGGACAAGTCACCGGGGAGCTGTTTTTT; CDR3aa: CASSLQGQVTGELFF
v_gene: TRBV14; j_gene: TRBJ2-7; d_gene: TRBD1; abundance: medium-sized; CDR3nt: TGTGCCAGCAGCCACGGGACAGGCGTTTACGAGCAGTACTTC; CDR3aa: CASSHGTGVYEQYF
v_gene: TRBV28; j_gene: TRBJ2-7; d_gene: TRBD1; abundance: .; CDR3nt: TGTGCCAGCAGTTTTTTAGGACAGGCCTACGAGCAGTACTTC; CDR3aa: CASSFLGQAYEQYF
v_gene: TRBV9; j_gene: TRBJ1-5; d_gene: TRBD1; abundance: .; CDR3nt: TGTGCCAGCAGCCTTACCGGACAGGGTTCGGGCGAGCCCCAGCATTTT; CDR3aa: CASSLTGQGSGEPQHF
v_gene: TRBV7-8; j_gene: TRBJ1-5; d_gene: .; abundance: .; CDR3nt: TGTGCCAGCAGCTTAAAGGGGTGGGCTCAGCCCCAGCATTTT; CDR3aa: CASSLKGWAQPQHF
v_gene: TRBV6-5; j_gene: TRBJ1-1; d_gene: .; abundance: few; CDR3nt: TGTGCCAGCACCAAGGTGTCGGGGACTGAAGCTTTCTTT; CDR3aa: CASTKVSGTEAFF
v_gene: TRBV7-2; j_gene: TRBJ2-7; d_gene: .; abundance: .; CDR3nt: TGTGCCAGCAGCCACACTGTGGAGGACTACGAGCAGTACTTC; CDR3aa: CASSHTVEDYEQYF
v_gene: TRBV5-1; j_gene: TRBJ2-1; d_gene: TRBD2; abundance: once; CDR3nt: TGCGCCAGCAGCTTGAAGTTAGCGGGTATTGAGCAGTTCTTC; CDR3aa: CASSLKLAGIEQFF
v_gene: TRBV20-1; j_gene: TRBJ2-1; d_gene: .; abundance: .; CDR3nt: TGCAGTGCTAGTGATAGCTATGAGCAGTTCTTC; CDR3aa: CSASDSYEQFF
v_gene: TRBV27; j_gene: TRBJ2-7; d_gene: TRBD1; abundance: .; CDR3nt: TGTGCCAGCAGTGTTCAGGGGGCCCAAGAGCAGTACTTC; CDR3aa: CASSVQGAQEQYF
v_gene: TRBV19; j_gene: TRBJ2-7; d_gene: TRBD2; abundance: .; CDR3nt: TGTGCCAGTAGCTTTCACCCTAGCGGGAGGGCGTACGAGCAGTACTTC; CDR3aa: CASSFHPSGRAYEQYF
v_gene: TRBV5-6; j_gene: TRBJ2-5; d_gene: .; abundance: .; CDR3nt: TGTGCCAGCAGCTTGTATATCGGGGTCGGGGAGACCCAGTACTTC; CDR3aa: CASSLYIGVGETQYF
v_gene: TRBV6-5; j_gene: TRBJ1-2; d_gene: .; abundance: few; CDR3nt: TGTGCCAGCAGGAGGGAATTGAGTAACTATGGCTACACCTTC; CDR3aa: CASRRELSNYGYTF
v_gene: TRBV5-4; j_gene: TRBJ1-4; d_gene: TRBD1; abundance: .; CDR3nt: TGTGCCAGCAGCCGAACGGCACAGGGGGATGAAAAACTGTTTTTT; CDR3aa: CASSRTAQGDEKLFF
v_gene: TRBV6-5; j_gene: TRBJ2-7; d_gene: .; abundance: .; CDR3nt: TGTGCCAGCAGTTTCCCCGGGAGAGGGACCTACGAGCAGTACTTC; CDR3aa: CASSFPGRGTYEQYF
v_gene: TRBV25-1; j_gene: TRBJ1-6; d_gene: .; abundance: few; CDR3nt: TGTGCCAGCAGTGAATGGCGGGAGGATAATTCACCCCTCCACTTT; CDR3aa: CASSEWREDNSPLHF
v_gene: TRBV4-3; j_gene: TRBJ1-2; d_gene: TRBD1; abundance: .; CDR3nt: TGCGCCAGCAGCTACGACAGGGGAAACTATGGCTACACCTTC; CDR3aa: CASSYDRGNYGYTF
v_gene: TRBV28; j_gene: TRBJ1-2; d_gene: TRBD1; abundance: .; CDR3nt: TGTGCCAGCACCTTGGACAGGGGGCGCGGCTATGGCTACACCTTC; CDR3aa: CASTLDRGRGYGYTF
v_gene: TRBV28; j_gene: TRBJ2-6; d_gene: .; abundance: .; CDR3nt: TGTGCCAGCACATCCAGGGTCAACGTCCTGACTTTC; CDR3aa: CASTSRVNVLTF
v_gene: TRBV29-1; j_gene: TRBJ1-5; d_gene: .; abundance: .; CDR3nt: TGCAGCGTACAGGCCAGCAATCAGCCCCAGCATTTT; CDR3aa: CSVQASNQPQHF
v_gene: TRBV7-9; j_gene: TRBJ1-5; d_gene: .; abundance: .; CDR3nt: TGTGCCAGCAGCACAGGACACCGGAATCAGCCCCAGCATTTT; CDR3aa: CASSTGHRNQPQHF
v_gene: TRBV4-2; j_gene: TRBJ2-1; d_gene: .; abundance: .; CDR3nt: TGTGCCAGCAGCCAAGAAGCGGAGAAGAATGAGCAGTTCTTC; CDR3aa: CASSQEAEKNEQFF
v_gene: TRBV5-6; j_gene: TRBJ1-5; d_gene: .; abundance: .; CDR3nt: TGTGCCAGCAGCCTCGAGAATCAGCCCCAGCATTTT; CDR3aa: CASSLENQPQHF
v_gene: TRBV18; j_gene: TRBJ2-2; d_gene: TRBD1; abundance: .; CDR3nt: TGTGCCAGCTCGCCAACAGGGGTCGGCACCGGGGAGCTGTTTTTT; CDR3aa: CASSPTGVGTGELFF
v_gene: TRBV13; j_gene: TRBJ1-1; d_gene: .; abundance: .; CDR3nt: TGTGCCAGCAGCTTAGCAGAAAAGAGCGGCACTGAAGCTTTCTTT; CDR3aa: CASSLAEKSGTEAFF
v_gene: TRBV19; j_gene: TRBJ2-7; d_gene: .; abundance: .; CDR3nt: TGTGCCAGTAGCCAGGGATTCTACGAGCAGTACTTC; CDR3aa: CASSQGFYEQYF
v_gene: TRBV29-1; j_gene: TRBJ2-3; d_gene: TRBD2; abundance: .; CDR3nt: TGCAGCTCAATGGGCAGCGGGGCTAGCACAGATACGCAGTATTTT; CDR3aa: CSSMGSGASTDTQYF
v_gene: TRBV2; j_gene: TRBJ1-1; d_gene: .; abundance: .; CDR3nt: TGTGCCAGCAGTGAAGAGAGTGGGTTACAGGGATTAGTATCTGAAGCTTTCTTT; CDR3aa: CASSEESGLQGLVSEAFF